A single sample gave rise to the 10 T cell receptor beta chains below, sequenced in a study of blood T cell repertoires in COVID-19. Sequencing used immunoSEQ multiplex PCR; TCRdb keeps in-frame clones, though not all of them. Here the sample spans 250,000 or so clones, about nine tenths being singletons. The sample consisted of peripheral blood. Receptors originate from a woman in her 30s with COVID-19, enrolled during active disease.

The V gene is TRBV4-3, the J gene TRBJ1-2; D possibly corresponds to TRBD1 (5 bases). This CDR3 region has 16 residues. Per germline, CDR1 LGHNA and CDR2 YSLEER. V lost 0 bases to trimming and J lost 4 bases, with 15 bases between them. CDR3 in amino acids: CASSQDRVRAIYGYTF. CDR3 coding DNA: TGCGCCAGCAGCCAAGATCGTGTCAGGGCGATCTATGGCTACACCTTC.

This clone was observed a single time. The gene calls are TRBV5-1 and TRBJ2-5, with 8 bases fitting TRBD2. This CDR3 region has 15 residues. After removal of 5 bases from V and 1 base from J, the junction contained 7 bases not matched to a gene. Germline lookup yields CDR1 SGHRS and CDR2 YFSETQ. CDR3 DNA sequence: TGCGCCAGCAGTATCCTAGCGGGCCGCCAAGAGACCCAGTACTTC. Protein: CASSILAGRQETQYF.

This clone was detected a few times. The V and J genes are TRBV4-3 and TRBJ1-2; 8 positions agree with TRBD1. J gave up 2 bases and V 3 bases, and 8 bases lay outside the gene matches. The CDR3 spans 16 residues. Germline V lookup: CDR1 LGHNA, CDR2 YSLEER. The CDR3 DNA reads as TGCGCCAGCAGCCACTGGACAGGGTCTGAAAACTATGGCTACACCTTC. It specifies CASSHWTGSENYGYTF.

For the CDR3, the DNA is TGTGCCAGCAGCCCTGACAGGGACTACGAGCAGTACTTC. This codes for CASSPDRDYEQYF. This chain connects TRBV3-1 (or the pseudogene TRBV3-2) to TRBJ2-7, with 7 bases fitting TRBD1. CDR1 and CDR2 from the germline V gene are LGHDT and YNNKEL (reference sequence). V lost 4 bases and J lost 3; bases outside the gene matches: 3. The CDR3 loop spans 13 amino acids.

The table lists this clone with a few counts. The chain carries TRBV13 and TRBJ1-2; 10 bases agree with TRBD1. Per germline, CDR1 PRHDT and CDR2 FYEKMQ (reference sequence). J lost 6 bases, V lost 5 bases, and 9 bases had no gene match. The CDR3 sequence is 15 residues long. CDR3 residues: CASSPPGQGRNGYTF. In DNA, the CDR3 is TGTGCCAGCAGCCCACCGGGACAGGGGAGGAATGGCTACACCTTC.

This chain links TRBV4-3 with TRBJ2-1, with D possibly TRBD2 on 5 matching bases. Germline CDR1 is LGHNA and CDR2 is YSLEER. The CDR3 is 14 amino acids. V lost 1 base to trimming and J lost 8 bases, with 12 bases between them. The CDR3 reads CASSQVERAYEQFF. For the CDR3, the DNA is TGCGCCAGCAGCCAAGTGGAGAGGGCCTATGAGCAGTTCTTC.

The V and J genes are TRBV4-3 and TRBJ2-7, with D perhaps TRBD2 (5 bases). The V end was cut by 5 bases, the J end by 2 bases, with 16 bases between. This CDR3 region has 15 residues. Germline loops: CDR1 LGHNA, CDR2 YSLEER. CDR3 DNA: TGCGCCAGCAGCGCCCGGACTGGAGAGGCCTACGAGCAGTACTTC. Translated: CASSARTGEAYEQYF.

The V gene is TRBV19, the J gene TRBJ2-5; 8 nucleotides match TRBD1. J lost 2 bases, V lost 6 bases, and 8 bases had no gene match. The CDR3 totals 15 residues. Germline V gene data show CDR1 as LNHDA and CDR2 as SQIVND (reference sequence). CDR3 nucleotides: TGTGCCAGTAGGGCAGGGGGCGCGGGGCAAGAGACCCAGTACTTC. Its protein product is CASRAGGAGQETQYF.

This chain joins TRBV28 and TRBJ1-3; the match to TRBD1 covers 9 bases. This CDR3 spans 17 amino acids. V was pared by 11 bases and J by 3 bases, with 17 bases of the junction left unmatched. Per germline, CDR1 MDHEN and CDR2 SYDVKM. The CDR3 region is CAAGISAHRGLGNTIYF. CDR3 in DNA: TGTGCCGCGGGTATAAGCGCCCACAGGGGGCTTGGAAACACCATATATTTT. Full variable domain (missing parts from reference TRBV28 and TRBJ1-3): DVKVTQSSRYLVKRTGEKVFLECVQDMDHENMFWYRQDPGLGLRLIYFSYDVKMKEKGDIPEGYSVSREKKERFSLILESASTNQTSMYLCAAGISAHRGLGNTIYFGEGSWLTVV.

The DNA for the CDR3 is TGTGCCAGCAGCCAAGACTCCGGGGACTTTGGCTACACCTTC. This gives the protein CASSQDSGDFGYTF. V usage is TRBV14 and J usage is TRBJ1-2; TRBD1 is a possible D gene (5 bases). The V and J ends lost 0 bases and 7 bases respectively, with 12 bases between them. This CDR3 has 14 residues. Germline values: CDR1 SGHDN, CDR2 FVKESK.